This T cell receptor beta chain was sequenced during a study of blood T cell dynamics during melanoma immunotherapy. The wider study: First-line therapy was either pembrolizumab or nivolumab with ipilimumab for metastatic melanoma. Notes on the study in general: Whether repertoire-driving clones were melanoma-specific could not be determined. Cell-free DNA CDR3 sequences most resembled the immune-effector CD8+ subset, which was also most clonal.

Germline V lookup: CDR1 LNHDA, CDR2 SQIVND (reference sequence). This CDR3 is 15 amino acids long. With 4 bases clipped from V and 2 bases from J, the junction kept 2 bases outside the gene matches. Time point meaning: week 3, after first cycle of checkpoint inhibitor. No patient had earlier systemic cancer treatment, concurrent immunosuppressants, or another active cancer. A remark on this clone: Its antigen is unknown.

Repertoires were generated with immunoSEQ multiplex PCR, while TCRdb's copy carries only in-frame clones and drops some. The table lists approximately 260 clones, roughly 93% of them singletons. This clonotype originated in a human donor with melanoma. V usage is TRBV19 and J usage is TRBJ2-1, with TRBD1 matching 10 bases. Sample: naive CD8+ T cells from blood, taken from a patient treated with checkpoint blockade. In DNA, the CDR3 is TGTGCCAGTAGTAGGGGGACAGGGGCCTACAATGAGCAGTTCTTC. It translates to CASSRGTGAYNEQFF.